What follows are 27 T cell receptor beta chains derived from one specimen sequenced in a study of blood T cell repertoires in COVID-19. Generated by immunoSEQ multiplex PCR, the TCRdb table keeps only in-frame clones and is missing some. The sample holds over 200,000 clones, roughly 90% seen once. Source material: PBMCs or T cells enriched from blood (not recorded which). These receptors were taken from a man aged 40-55 years who had recovered from COVID-19.

The rearrangement uses TRBV7-2 and TRBJ2-5, with 8 bases lining up with TRBD2. The CDR3 sequence is 14 residues long. The V gene's germline CDR1 is SGHTA and CDR2 FQGNSA. The trim removed 5 bases at V and 7 bases at J, leaving 9 bases unmatched. This CDR3 is CASSAGLVPGTQYF. The CDR3 bases are TGTGCCAGCAGCGCGGGACTAGTACCGGGGACCCAGTACTTC.

In DNA form, the CDR3 reads TGTGCCAGCAGCCTCAGGCGTCTAGCGGGCACAGATACGCAGTATTTT. It yields the protein CASSLRRLAGTDTQYF. The chain employs TRBV7-2 and TRBJ2-3; the match to TRBD2 covers 7 bases. Germline CDR1 reads SGHTA; CDR2 reads FQGNSA. Losses at the gene ends were 5 bases for V and 1 base for J; bases not matched to a gene: 9. This CDR3 contains 16 residues.

This clone was seen a single time. The gene calls are TRBV27 and TRBJ2-7; 13 bases match TRBD2. The germline gives CDR1 MNHEY, CDR2 SMNVEV (reference sequence). V was clipped by 5 bases and J by 4 bases; unmatched bases: 11. The CDR3 is 17 residues long. CDR3 in DNA: TGTGCCAGCAGTCGCCGAACTAGCGGGAGGGCCGAGTACGAGCAGTACTTC. Its translation: CASSRRTSGRAEYEQYF.

The chain carries TRBV6-5 and TRBJ1-4; D is ambiguous. The CDR3 runs to 15 residues. CDR1 MNHEY and CDR2 SVGAGI come from the germline V gene. The V end lost 7 bases, the J end lost 10 bases, and 22 bases lay between the germline ends. In nucleotides, the CDR3 is TGTGCCAGCAAAAAAGGGTCCCGGGAGGGAGGAAAACTGTTTTTT. This translates into CASKKGSREGGKLFF.

The genes are TRBV30 and TRBJ2-2, with D tentatively TRBD1 (5 bases). This CDR3 has 16 residues. The germline CDR1 and CDR2 sequences are GTSNPN and SVGIG (reference sequence). V lost 2 bases and J lost 7, with 20 bases in between. The CDR3 here is CAWSRQLAGAGGELFF. The CDR3, as DNA: TGTGCCTGGAGTCGTCAATTGGCTGGGGCCGGCGGGGAGCTGTTTTTT.

V and J are TRBV5-6 and TRBJ2-7, with D possibly matching TRBD2 (5 bases). The CDR3 totals 12 residues. Germline V gene lookup returns CDR1 SGHDT and CDR2 YYEEEE. V lost 5 bases to trimming and J lost 7 bases, with 13 bases between them. Written as DNA, the CDR3 is TGTGCCAGCAGTAGAGGGCCTTGGGAGCAGTACTTC. It encodes CASSRGPWEQYF.

The gene calls are TRBV11-2 and TRBJ2-7, with 12 bases that match TRBD1. CDR1 SGHAT and CDR2 FQNNGV come from the germline V gene. The ends lost 4 bases at V and 7 bases at J; junction bases unmatched: 11. The CDR3 loop spans 16 amino acids. This CDR3 reads CASSSNRDRGPEEQYF. The CDR3 DNA sequence: TGTGCCAGCAGCTCAAACCGGGACAGGGGGCCTGAGGAGCAGTACTTC. Full variable domain (remainder filled in from reference TRBV11-2 and TRBJ2-7): EAGVAQSPRYKIIEKRQSVAFWCNPISGHATLYWYQQILGQGPKLLIQFQNNGVVDDSQLPKDRFSAERLKGVDSTLKIQPAKLEDSAVYLCASSSNRDRGPEEQYFGPGTRLTVT.

The chain has TRBV6-5 and TRBJ2-2, with no clear D. The CDR3 contains 14 residues. Germline CDR1 is MNHEY and CDR2 is SVGAGI. Trimming removed 0 bases at V and 7 bases at J, with 9 bases between. Here the CDR3 DNA reads TGTGCCAGCAGTTACTCTAGCATTCTCGGGGAGCTGTTTTTT. Translation gives CASSYSSILGELFF.

Worth noting for this clone: Other DNA sequences in this specimen translate into the identical CDR3. The chain employs TRBV5-1 and TRBJ1-1; maybe TRBD1 (5 bases). This CDR3 contains 14 residues. V was clipped by 0 bases and J by 3 bases, with 9 bases between them. Germline-derived CDR1 and CDR2 are SGHRS and YFSETQ. In DNA form, the CDR3 reads TGCGCCAGCAGCTTGGTTTCGACAGACACTGAAGCTTTCTTT. It yields the protein CASSLVSTDTEAFF.

The V gene is TRBV7-6, the J gene TRBJ2-1; 9 nucleotides agree with TRBD2. CDR1 SGHVS and CDR2 FNYEAQ come from the germline V gene. Trimming took 5 bases from V and 4 from J; bases not matched to a gene: 9. The CDR3 has 16 residues. Here the CDR3 reads CASSTLAGVGYNEQFF. The CDR3 nucleotides read TGTGCCAGCAGCACCTTAGCGGGAGTGGGGTACAATGAGCAGTTCTTC.

The CDR3 loop is CASSLGQNEAFF. DNA of the CDR3: TGCGCCAGCAGCTTGGGACAGAACGAAGCTTTCTTT. The V gene is TRBV5-1, the J gene TRBJ1-1; weak D call: TRBD1 (5 bases). Germline CDR1 SGHRS, CDR2 YFSETQ. V shed 0 bases and J shed 8 bases, with 8 bases lying between them. The CDR3 consists of 12 residues.

This clone has only one observation. The genes are TRBV27 and TRBJ1-5; the D gene is possibly TRBD1 (5 bases). V lost 2 bases to trimming and J lost 9 bases, with 17 bases between them. The germline gives CDR1 MNHEY, CDR2 SMNVEV (reference sequence). The CDR3 is 15 residues long. CDR3 coding DNA: TGTGCCAGCAGTTTAGGGCAGGGCGCGATCTCGCCCCAGCATTTT. Protein sequence: CASSLGQGAISPQHF.

The gene calls are TRBV30 and TRBJ2-3; no clear D gene. The CDR3 extends over 14 amino acids. Trimming cost V 1 base and J 4 bases, with 12 bases left between them. Germline V lookup: CDR1 GTSNPN, CDR2 SVGIG (reference sequence). The CDR3 is CAWSGVGAADTQYF. In DNA, the CDR3 is TGTGCCTGGAGTGGCGTTGGAGCAGCAGATACGCAGTATTTT.

The genes are TRBV6-1 and TRBJ2-1, with D possibly TRBD2 on 6 matching bases. Deletions cut 3 bases from V and 9 bases from J, with 15 bases between. In germline, CDR1 is MNHNS, CDR2 SASEGT. CDR3 length: 14 residues. In nucleotides, the CDR3 is TGTGCCAGCAGTGACCGGGAGAATCGAGGTGAGCAGTTCTTC. Translated: CASSDRENRGEQFF.

The table lists this clone with a count of one. The chain uses TRBV7-9 and TRBJ1-1, with 12 bases lining up with TRBD1. The CDR3 totals 16 residues. V dropped 5 bases and J dropped 4; count of bases not matched to a gene: 8. The germline V gene encodes CDR1 SEHNR and CDR2 FQNEAQ (reference sequence). As DNA, the CDR3 is TGTGCCAGCAGCCCATGGCCGGGACAGGGGGCCACTGAAGCTTTCTTT. As protein: CASSPWPGQGATEAFF.

This clone was observed a single time. The rearrangement uses TRBV6-5 and TRBJ1-5, with a weak D call TRBD1 (5 bases). V lost 10 bases, J lost 1 base, and 14 bases lay in between. This CDR3 region has 14 residues. Looked up from germline, CDR1 is MNHEY and CDR2 is SVGAGI. Here the CDR3 reads CATSGGDSNQPQHF. The DNA for the CDR3 is TGTGCCACCTCGGGGGGGGACAGCAATCAGCCCCAGCATTTT.

This chain joins TRBV28 and TRBJ2-7; 9 nucleotides align to TRBD2. The CDR3 sequence is 15 residues long. CDR1 and CDR2 from the germline V gene are MDHEN and SYDVKM. V trimming: 7 bases; J trimming: 3 bases; junction bases outside the gene matches: 10. The CDR3 is CASTSASGTYYEQYF. The CDR3 DNA reads as TGTGCCAGCACCTCCGCTAGCGGGACGTACTACGAGCAGTACTTC.

CDR3: CASSLVWPGPSYEQYF. In nucleotides, the CDR3 is TGTGCCAGCAGCTTAGTATGGCCAGGGCCCTCCTACGAGCAGTACTTC. J is TRBJ2-7 and V is TRBV11-2, with D maybe TRBD1 (5 bases). Germline V gives CDR1 SGHAT, CDR2 FQNNGV. The V and J ends lost 1 base and 0 bases respectively, with 13 bases between them. This CDR3 region has 16 residues.

The J gene is TRBJ1-1, the V gene TRBV7-9; D may be TRBD1 (6 bases). Germline CDR1 is SEHNR and CDR2 is FQNEAQ (reference sequence). CDR3 length: 17 residues. Between the trimmed V and J ends, which lost 8 bases and 1 base, there was a span of 23 bases. The CDR3 DNA reads TGTGCCAGCCGCGGGGGGGCCGCGGAGCCTGGGAACACTGAAGCTTTCTTT. It translates to CASRGGAAEPGNTEAFF.

V is TRBV6-6 and J is TRBJ1-2; 8 nucleotides agree with TRBD1. The V gene's germline CDR1 is MNHNY and CDR2 SVGAGI (reference sequence). Losses at the gene ends were 5 bases for V and 7 bases for J; bases not matched to a gene: 9. The CDR3 has 14 residues. DNA for the CDR3: TGTGCCAGCAGTGTGGACAGGGCAGGAGGTGGCTACACCTTC. Translating it yields CASSVDRAGGGYTF.

V and J are TRBV9 and TRBJ1-3; D remains ambiguous. Between the trimmed V and J ends, which lost 0 bases and 0 bases, there was a span of 10 bases. CDR3 length: 16 residues. The germline V gene encodes CDR1 SGDLS and CDR2 YYNGEE. The CDR3 sequence: CASSVGSLLSGNTIYF. CDR3 sequence (DNA): TGTGCCAGCAGCGTAGGGTCTCTACTCTCTGGAAACACCATATATTTT.

The sample holds one count of this clone. The chain joins TRBV28 to TRBJ2-7, with D possibly being TRBD2 (5 bases). The CDR3 loop spans 15 amino acids. V was shortened by 6 bases and J by 6 bases, with 21 bases between the two germline ends. CDR1 is MDHEN and CDR2 is SYDVKM in the germline V gene. CDR3 DNA: TGTGCCAGCAGCTCTGTTGGACCCCGAGGGCTCGAGCAGTACTTC. Residues: CASSSVGPRGLEQYF.

The V gene is TRBV30, the J gene TRBJ1-2, with D unclear. Germline V gene data show CDR1 as GTSNPN and CDR2 as SVGIG (reference sequence). Trimming took 1 base from V and 0 from J, leaving 9 bases between them. The CDR3 is made up of 14 amino acids. This CDR3 reads CAWSGPGTNYGYTF. In nucleotides, the CDR3 is TGTGCCTGGAGTGGCCCCGGGACTAACTATGGCTACACCTTC.

V and J are TRBV29-1 and TRBJ2-3; TRBD2 matches at 7 bases. This CDR3 is built from 16 residues. Looked up from germline, CDR1 is SQVTM and CDR2 is ANQGSEA. The junction had 11 bases not matched to a gene; V was cut back by 3 bases and J by 2 bases. CDR3 sequence: CSVDNGLDQPTDTQYF. For the CDR3, the DNA is TGCAGCGTTGACAATGGACTAGACCAACCCACAGATACGCAGTATTTT.

The chain employs TRBV5-1 and TRBJ2-6; 7 bases fit TRBD1. Germline loops: CDR1 SGHRS, CDR2 YFSETQ. The V segment lost 4 bases and the J segment 0 bases; nucleotides outside the gene matches: 7. CDR3 length: 17 residues. This CDR3 reads CASSPPTGISGANVLTF. CDR3 coding DNA: TGCGCCAGCAGCCCCCCGACAGGGATCTCTGGGGCCAACGTCCTGACTTTC.

The chain joins TRBV15 to TRBJ2-6; the D gene is possibly TRBD1 (5 bases). This CDR3 has 18 residues. Trimming left V 8 bases short and J 0 bases short, with 20 bases between. Germline CDR1 LNHNV, CDR2 YYDKDF (reference sequence). The CDR3 DNA is TGTGCCACCGTCGACAACAGGAATCGAGCCTCTGGGGCCAACGTCCTGACTTTC. Protein: CATVDNRNRASGANVLTF.

The V and J genes are TRBV7-2 and TRBJ2-1; TRBD2 is a possible D gene (6 bases). V lost 5 bases and J lost 3, with 17 bases in between. CDR1 is SGHTA and CDR2 is FQGNSA in the germline V gene. The CDR3 consists of 16 residues. CDR3 sequence (DNA): TGTGCCAGCAGCCACAGAGCGGGTACGGGCTACAATGAGCAGTTCTTC. Translation gives CASSHRAGTGYNEQFF.